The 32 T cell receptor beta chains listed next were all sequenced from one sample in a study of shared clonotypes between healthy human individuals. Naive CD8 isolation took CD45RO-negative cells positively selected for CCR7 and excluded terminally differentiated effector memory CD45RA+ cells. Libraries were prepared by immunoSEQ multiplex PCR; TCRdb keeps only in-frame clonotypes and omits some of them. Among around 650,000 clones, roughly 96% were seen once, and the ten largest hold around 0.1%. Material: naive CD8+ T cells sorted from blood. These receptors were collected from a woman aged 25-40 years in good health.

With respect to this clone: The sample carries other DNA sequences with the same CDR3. For the CDR3, the DNA is TGTGCCAGCAGCTTAGCTAGCAATGAGCAGTTCTTC. Translating gives CASSLASNEQFF. The chain links TRBV7-9 to TRBJ2-1; D is ambiguous. V lost 0 bases and J 6 bases, leaving 3 bases between the germline ends. This CDR3 comprises 12 residues. Germline CDR1 SEHNR, CDR2 FQNEAQ (reference sequence). The variable domain in full, completed from reference TRBV7-9 and TRBJ2-1, reads DTGVSQNPRHKITKRGQNVTFRCDPISEHNRLYWYRQTLGQGPEFLTYFQNEAQLEKSRLLSDRFSAERPKGSFSTLEIQRTEQGDSAMYLCASSLASNEQFFGPGTRLTVL.

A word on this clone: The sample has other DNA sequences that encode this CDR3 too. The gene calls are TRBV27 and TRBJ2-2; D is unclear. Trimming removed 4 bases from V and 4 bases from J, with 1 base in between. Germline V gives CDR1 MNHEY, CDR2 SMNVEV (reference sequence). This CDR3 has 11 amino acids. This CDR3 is CASSSTGELFF. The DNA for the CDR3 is TGTGCCAGCAGTTCCACCGGGGAGCTGTTTTTT.

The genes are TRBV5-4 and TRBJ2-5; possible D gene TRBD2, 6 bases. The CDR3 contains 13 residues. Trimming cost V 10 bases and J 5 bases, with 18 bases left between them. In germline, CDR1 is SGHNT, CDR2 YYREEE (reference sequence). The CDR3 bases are TGTGCCGGCGGGGACTCCAACTACGAGACCCAGTACTTC. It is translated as CAGGDSNYETQYF.

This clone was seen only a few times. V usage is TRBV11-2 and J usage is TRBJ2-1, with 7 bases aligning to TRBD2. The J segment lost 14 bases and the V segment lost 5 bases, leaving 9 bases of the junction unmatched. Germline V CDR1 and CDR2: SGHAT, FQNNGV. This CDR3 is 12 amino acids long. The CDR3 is CASSRTSAPEFF. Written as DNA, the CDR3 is TGTGCCAGCAGCCGAACTAGCGCCCCCGAGTTCTTC.

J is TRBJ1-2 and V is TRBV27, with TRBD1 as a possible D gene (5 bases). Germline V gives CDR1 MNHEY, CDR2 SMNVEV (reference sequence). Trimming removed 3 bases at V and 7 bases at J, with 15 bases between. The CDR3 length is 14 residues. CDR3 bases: TGTGCCAGCAGTTTTTCTGGGACCCCGTCTGGCTACACCTTC. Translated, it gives CASSFSGTPSGYTF.

CDR3 DNA: TGTGCCAGCAGCCCAGGGCACACCGGGGAGCTGTTTTTT. This codes for CASSPGHTGELFF. This chain connects TRBV11-3 to TRBJ2-2, with D possibly TRBD1 on 5 matching bases. The length of the CDR3 is 13 residues. Trimming shortened V by 5 bases and J by 3 bases, and 7 bases separated the two germline ends. Per germline, CDR1 SGHNT and CDR2 YENEEA.

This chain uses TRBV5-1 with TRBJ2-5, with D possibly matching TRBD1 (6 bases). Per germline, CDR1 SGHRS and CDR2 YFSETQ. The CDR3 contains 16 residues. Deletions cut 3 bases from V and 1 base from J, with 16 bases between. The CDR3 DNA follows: TGCGCCAGCAGCTCCGGGGAACAGGGTGGCCAAGAGACCCAGTACTTC. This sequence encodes CASSSGEQGGQETQYF.

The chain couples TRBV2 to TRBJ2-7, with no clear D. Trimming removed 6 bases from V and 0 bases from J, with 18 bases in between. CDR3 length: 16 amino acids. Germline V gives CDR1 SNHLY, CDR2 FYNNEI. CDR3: CASSGPWSPPSYEQYF. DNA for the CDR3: TGTGCCAGCAGCGGCCCATGGTCCCCTCCCTCCTACGAGCAGTACTTC. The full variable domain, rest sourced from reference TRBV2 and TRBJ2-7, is EPEVTQTPSHQVTQMGQEVILRCVPISNHLYFYWYRQILGQKVEFLVSFYNNEISEKSEIFDDQFSVERPDGSNFTLKIRSTKLEDSAMYFCASSGPWSPPSYEQYFGPGTRLTVT.

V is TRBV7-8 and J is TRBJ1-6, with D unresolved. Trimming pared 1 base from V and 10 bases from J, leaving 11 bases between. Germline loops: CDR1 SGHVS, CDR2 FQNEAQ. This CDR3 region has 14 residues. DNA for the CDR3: TGTGCCAGCAGCTTAGACCGAGGTACCTCACCCCTCCACTTT. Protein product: CASSLDRGTSPLHF.

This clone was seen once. The CDR3 sequence is CASSISLAPLSTDTQYF. Here the CDR3 DNA reads TGTGCCAGTAGTATATCCCTAGCCCCTCTTAGCACAGATACGCAGTATTTT. The gene calls are TRBV19 and TRBJ2-3, with a possible D match to TRBD2 (5 bases). From germline, CDR1 is LNHDA and CDR2 SQIVND (reference sequence). CDR3 length: 17 residues. V lost 2 bases and J lost 0, with 15 bases in between.

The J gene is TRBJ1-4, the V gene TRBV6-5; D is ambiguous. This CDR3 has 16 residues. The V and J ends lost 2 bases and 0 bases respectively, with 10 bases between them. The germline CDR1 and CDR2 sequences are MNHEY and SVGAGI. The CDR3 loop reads CASSYATVATNEKLFF. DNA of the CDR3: TGTGCCAGCAGTTACGCAACAGTTGCAACTAATGAAAAACTGTTTTTT.

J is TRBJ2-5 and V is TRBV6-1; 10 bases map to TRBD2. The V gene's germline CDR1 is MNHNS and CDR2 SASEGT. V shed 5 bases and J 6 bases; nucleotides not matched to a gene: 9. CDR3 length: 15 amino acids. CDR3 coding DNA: TGTGCCAGCAGTAAGCGGGAGGGCCGTGGTAAGACCCAGTACTTC. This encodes CASSKREGRGKTQYF.

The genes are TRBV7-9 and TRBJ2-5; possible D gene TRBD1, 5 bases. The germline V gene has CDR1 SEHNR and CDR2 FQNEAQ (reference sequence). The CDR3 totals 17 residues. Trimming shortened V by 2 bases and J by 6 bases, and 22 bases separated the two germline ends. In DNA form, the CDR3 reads TGTGCCAGCAGCTTAACGGACACTCCCTTGAGTGGAAAGACCCAGTACTTC. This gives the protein CASSLTDTPLSGKTQYF.

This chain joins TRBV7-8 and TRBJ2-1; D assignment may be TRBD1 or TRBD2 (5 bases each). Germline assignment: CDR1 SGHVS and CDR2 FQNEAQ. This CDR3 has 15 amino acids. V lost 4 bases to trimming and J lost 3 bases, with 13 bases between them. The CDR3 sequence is CASSYRDPLYNEQFF. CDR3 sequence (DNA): TGTGCCAGCAGCTACCGGGACCCCCTCTACAATGAGCAGTTCTTC.

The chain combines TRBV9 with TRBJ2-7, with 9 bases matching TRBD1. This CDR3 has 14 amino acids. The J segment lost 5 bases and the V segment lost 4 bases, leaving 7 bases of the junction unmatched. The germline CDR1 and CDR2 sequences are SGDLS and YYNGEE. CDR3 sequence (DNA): TGTGCCAGCAGCCCTCAACGGGACAGGGACGAGCAGTACTTC. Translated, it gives CASSPQRDRDEQYF. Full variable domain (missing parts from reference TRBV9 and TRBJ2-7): DSGVTQTPKHLITATGQRVTLRCSPRSGDLSVYWYQQSLDQGLQFLIQYYNGEERAKGNILERFSAQQFPDLHSELNLSSLELGDSALYFCASSPQRDRDEQYFGPGTRLTVT.

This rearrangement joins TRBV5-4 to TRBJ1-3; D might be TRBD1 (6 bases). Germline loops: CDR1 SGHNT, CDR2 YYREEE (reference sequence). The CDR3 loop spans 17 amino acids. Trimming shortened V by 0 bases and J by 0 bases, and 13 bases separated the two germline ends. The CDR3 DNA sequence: TGTGCCAGCAGCTTGGAGGGGGTGCACGACTCTGGAAACACCATATATTTT. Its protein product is CASSLEGVHDSGNTIYF.

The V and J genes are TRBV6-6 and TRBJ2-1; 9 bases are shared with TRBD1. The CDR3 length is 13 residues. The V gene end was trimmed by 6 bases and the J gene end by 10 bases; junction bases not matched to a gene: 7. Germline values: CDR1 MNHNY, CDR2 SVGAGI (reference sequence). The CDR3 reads CASRGATGGEQFF. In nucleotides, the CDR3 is TGTGCCAGCAGGGGAGCGACAGGGGGAGAGCAGTTCTTC.

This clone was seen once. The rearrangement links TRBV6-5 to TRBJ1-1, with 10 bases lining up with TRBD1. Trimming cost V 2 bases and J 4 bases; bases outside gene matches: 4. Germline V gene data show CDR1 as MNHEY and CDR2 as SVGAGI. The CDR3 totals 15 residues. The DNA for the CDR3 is TGTGCCAGCAGTTACGGTGGACAGGGGGGCACTGAAGCTTTCTTT. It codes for CASSYGGQGGTEAFF.

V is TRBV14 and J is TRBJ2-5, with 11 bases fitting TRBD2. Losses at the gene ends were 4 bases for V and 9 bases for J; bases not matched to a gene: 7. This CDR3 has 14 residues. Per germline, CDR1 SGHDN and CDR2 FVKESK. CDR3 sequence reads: CASSRLAGQVAQYF. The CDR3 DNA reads TGTGCCAGCAGCCGACTAGCGGGGCAAGTCGCCCAGTACTTC.

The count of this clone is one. The CDR3 protein is CASSLASGGTGELFF. The CDR3 DNA reads as TGTGCCAGCAGCTTGGCTAGCGGGGGTACCGGGGAGCTGTTTTTT. J is TRBJ2-2 and V is TRBV5-8; 10 bases are a match to TRBD2. Germline lookup yields CDR1 SGHTS and CDR2 YDEGEE. The CDR3 covers 15 residues. With 0 bases clipped from V and 5 bases from J, the junction kept 1 base outside the gene matches.

CDR3 nucleotides: TGTGCCAGCGGACCCCACAGGGGCAACACCGGGGAGCTGTTTTTT. Encoded protein: CASGPHRGNTGELFF. The rearrangement uses TRBV7-9 and TRBJ2-2, with 7 bases identical to TRBD1. CDR3 length equals 15 residues. V shed 8 bases, J shed 2 bases, and the junction held 8 bases outside the gene matches. The germline CDR1 and CDR2 sequences are SEHNR and FQNEAQ (reference sequence).

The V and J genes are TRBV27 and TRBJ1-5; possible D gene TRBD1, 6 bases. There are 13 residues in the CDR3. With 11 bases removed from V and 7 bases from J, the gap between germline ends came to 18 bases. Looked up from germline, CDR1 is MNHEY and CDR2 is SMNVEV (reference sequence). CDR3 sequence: CAASSGVNQPQHF. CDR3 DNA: TGTGCCGCGTCTTCAGGGGTTAACCAGCCCCAGCATTTT.

CDR3 nucleotides: TGTGCCAGCAGCTGGACCCGGGACAACGCACATGAGCAGTTCTTC. Translation gives CASSWTRDNAHEQFF. The gene calls are TRBV5-6 and TRBJ2-1; a possible D gene is TRBD1 (6 bases). Per the germline V gene, CDR1 is SGHDT and CDR2 is YYEEEE. V lost 3 bases, J lost 8 bases, and 18 bases lay in between. The CDR3 is made up of 15 amino acids.

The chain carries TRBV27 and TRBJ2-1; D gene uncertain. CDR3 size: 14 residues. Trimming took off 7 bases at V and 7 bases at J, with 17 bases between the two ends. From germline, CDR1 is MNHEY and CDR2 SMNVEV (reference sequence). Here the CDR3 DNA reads TGTGCCAGCACCCCCCTAGGTGCCGGAAATGAGCAGTTCTTC. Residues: CASTPLGAGNEQFF.

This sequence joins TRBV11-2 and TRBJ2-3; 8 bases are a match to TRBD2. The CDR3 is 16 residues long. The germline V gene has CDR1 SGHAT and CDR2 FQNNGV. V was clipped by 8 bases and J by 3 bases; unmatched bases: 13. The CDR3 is CASAGGAAGATDTQYF. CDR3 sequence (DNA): TGTGCCAGCGCCGGTGGTGCAGCGGGAGCGACAGATACGCAGTATTTT.

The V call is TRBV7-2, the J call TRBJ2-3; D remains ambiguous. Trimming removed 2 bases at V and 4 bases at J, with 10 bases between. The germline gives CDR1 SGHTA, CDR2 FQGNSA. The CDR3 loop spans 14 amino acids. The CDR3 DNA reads TGTGCCAGCAGCTTAATCCCCGGAGCAGATACGCAGTATTTT. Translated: CASSLIPGADTQYF.

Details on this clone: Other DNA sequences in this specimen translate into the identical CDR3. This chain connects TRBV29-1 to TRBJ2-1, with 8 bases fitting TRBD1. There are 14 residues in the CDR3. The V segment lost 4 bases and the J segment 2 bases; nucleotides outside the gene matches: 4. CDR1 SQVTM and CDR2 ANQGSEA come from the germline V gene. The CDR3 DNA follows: TGCAGCGTTGGGGGGACAGGAACCTACAATGAGCAGTTCTTC. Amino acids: CSVGGTGTYNEQFF.

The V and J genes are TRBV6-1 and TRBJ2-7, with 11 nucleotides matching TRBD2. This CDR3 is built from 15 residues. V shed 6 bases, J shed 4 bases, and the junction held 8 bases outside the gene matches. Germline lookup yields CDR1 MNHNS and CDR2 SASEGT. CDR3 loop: CASSALTSGSYEQYF. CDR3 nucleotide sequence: TGTGCCAGCAGCGCACTAACTAGCGGGAGTTACGAGCAGTACTTC.

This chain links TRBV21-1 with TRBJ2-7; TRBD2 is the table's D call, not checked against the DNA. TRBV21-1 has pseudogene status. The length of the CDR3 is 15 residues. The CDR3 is CASSRRLASVYEQYF. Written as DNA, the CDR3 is TGTGCCAGCAGCAGACGACTAGCCTCTGTCTACGAGCAGTACTTC.

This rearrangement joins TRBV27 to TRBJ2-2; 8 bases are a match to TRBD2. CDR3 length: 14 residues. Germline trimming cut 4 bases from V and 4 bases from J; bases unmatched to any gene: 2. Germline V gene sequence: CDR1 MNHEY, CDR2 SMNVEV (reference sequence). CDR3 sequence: CASSSGTSTGELFF. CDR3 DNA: TGTGCCAGCAGTTCCGGGACTAGCACCGGGGAGCTGTTTTTT.

The CDR3 loop reads CASSPTSESYEQYF. The CDR3 DNA sequence: TGTGCCAGCAGTCCGACCAGTGAATCCTACGAGCAGTACTTC. The chain recombines TRBV6-5 with TRBJ2-7; D remains ambiguous. Germline V gene sequence: CDR1 MNHEY, CDR2 SVGAGI. The ends were cut back, 5 bases at V and 1 base at J, with 12 bases in the middle. The CDR3 consists of 14 residues.

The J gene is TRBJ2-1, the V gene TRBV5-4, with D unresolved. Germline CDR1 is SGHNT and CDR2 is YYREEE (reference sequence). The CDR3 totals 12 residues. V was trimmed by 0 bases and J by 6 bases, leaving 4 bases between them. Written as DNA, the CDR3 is TGTGCCAGCAGCTTGGTTCCCAATGAGCAGTTCTTC. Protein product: CASSLVPNEQFF.